This TCR beta chain originates from a study of post-analysis software for immune sequencing data. With respect to this clonotype: Its antigen is not known.

Unique molecular identifiers had been added to the TCR beta cDNA libraries. TCRdb reanalysed the PCR reads using MiXCR and keeps one entry per CDR3 protein. In the table there are hundreds of thousands of distinct CDR3 sequences, around 50% of which are singletons. CDR1 is MNHEY, CDR2 SMNVEV, per germline (reference sequence). V lost 10 bases, J lost 6 bases, and 7 bases stayed unmatched. The CDR3 extends over 13 amino acids. Findings of the study overall: The study found TRBV5-6, TRBV5-1 and TRBV20-1 among five TRBV segments more frequent in patients than controls.

Specimen: blood. The chain has TRBV27 and TRBJ1-2, with 11 positions matching TRBD1. This clonotype was obtained from a girl aged 5-17 years with multiple sclerosis. CDR3 DNA: TGTGCCACCCGGACAGGGGGCGATAATGGCTACACCTTC. It encodes CATRTGGDNGYTF.